One and the same sample provided the 30 T cell receptor beta chains below, sequenced in a study of blood T cell repertoires in COVID-19. Sequenced by immunoSEQ multiplex PCR; TCRdb stores in-frame clones only, minus some. The sample consists of 35,000 to 45,000 clones, roughly 87% of them appearing once. The specimen sequenced was peripheral blood. These receptor sequences come from a man aged 55 to 70 with acute or convalescent COVID-19.

J is TRBJ1-2 and V is TRBV27, with 7 bases matching TRBD1. Germline trimming cut 5 bases from V and 7 bases from J; bases unmatched to any gene: 7. This CDR3 comprises 13 residues. In germline, CDR1 is MNHEY, CDR2 SMNVEV (reference sequence). The CDR3 loop reads CASSRDRVGGYTF. DNA for the CDR3: TGTGCCAGCAGTCGAGACAGGGTTGGTGGCTACACCTTC.

This chain uses TRBV24-1 with TRBJ2-4; a weak D match, TRBD2 (5 bases). V was pared by 4 bases and J by 5 bases, with 14 bases between. The CDR3 extends over 15 amino acids. Germline loops: CDR1 KGHDR, CDR2 SFDVKD. CDR3 sequence: CATSEPGRSQNIQYF. DNA of the CDR3: TGTGCCACCAGTGAACCTGGGAGAAGTCAAAACATTCAGTACTTC.

The rearrangement joins TRBV7-9 to TRBJ1-1; possible D gene TRBD1, 5 bases. This CDR3 has 15 residues. The V and J ends lost 0 bases and 2 bases respectively, with 10 bases between them. Germline V gives CDR1 SEHNR, CDR2 FQNEAQ (reference sequence). Written as DNA, the CDR3 is TGTGCCAGCAGCTTAGCGATAGGGGAAAACACTGAAGCTTTCTTT. This translates into CASSLAIGENTEAFF.

J is TRBJ2-7 and V is TRBV7-8; 9 nucleotides line up with TRBD2. This CDR3 comprises 15 residues. With 5 bases clipped from V and 3 bases from J, the junction kept 8 bases outside the gene matches. Germline V gives CDR1 SGHVS, CDR2 FQNEAQ. Written as DNA, the CDR3 is TGTGCCAGCAGCCAAGGGACTAGCATGGTCTACGAGCAGTACTTC. The encoded protein is CASSQGTSMVYEQYF.

This clone was detected only a few times. The rearrangement joins TRBV28 to TRBJ1-5; 8 bases agree with TRBD1. Germline V gives CDR1 MDHEN, CDR2 SYDVKM. The CDR3 covers 16 residues. V lost 6 bases and J lost 1; bases outside the gene matches: 8. CDR3 nucleotide sequence: TGTGCCAGCAGCTCGGGACAGGTCGGCAGCAATCAGCCCCAGCATTTT. This codes for CASSSGQVGSNQPQHF.

The chain combines TRBV10-2 with TRBJ1-1, with unresolved D. V lost 4 bases to trimming and J lost 11 bases, with 11 bases between them. This CDR3 is built from 11 residues. Germline assignment: CDR1 WSHSY and CDR2 SAAADI. CDR3 amino acids: CASSVQNGAFF. The CDR3, as DNA: TGCGCCAGCAGTGTACAGAATGGGGCTTTCTTT.

The chain couples TRBV5-5 to TRBJ2-2; TRBD1 aligns across 9 bases. V shed 1 base, J shed 6 bases, and the junction held 7 bases outside the gene matches. This CDR3 contains 16 residues. Germline-derived CDR1 and CDR2 are SGHKS and YYEKEE (reference sequence). The CDR3 loop reads CASSLLAQGAAGELFF. CDR3 bases: TGTGCCAGCAGCTTGTTAGCACAGGGGGCCGCCGGGGAGCTGTTTTTT.

The chain is built from TRBV6-5 and TRBJ1-1; TRBD1 agrees at 9 bases. V shed 1 base, J shed 7 bases, and the junction held 4 bases outside the gene matches. This CDR3 is 14 amino acids long. The germline CDR1 and CDR2 sequences are MNHEY and SVGAGI. The CDR3 DNA reads as TGTGCCAGCAGTTACTGGACAGGGGAGGGTGAAGCTTTCTTT. Its protein product is CASSYWTGEGEAFF.

In its sample, this clone was seen a few times. The V and J genes are TRBV29-1 and TRBJ2-1; a weak D match, TRBD1 (6 bases). V lost 4 bases and J lost 9, with 22 bases in between. Germline lookup yields CDR1 SQVTM and CDR2 ANQGSEA. The CDR3 runs to 15 residues. The CDR3 region is CSVVGASLRGGEQFF. CDR3 bases: TGCAGCGTTGTAGGAGCGAGCCTCCGAGGGGGTGAGCAGTTCTTC.

The V call is TRBV3-1 (or the pseudogene TRBV3-2), the J call TRBJ2-2; D might be TRBD2 (5 bases). CDR3 length equals 17 residues. CDR1 and CDR2 (germline): LGHDT, YNNKEL (reference sequence). V gave up 1 base and J gave up 4 bases, with 16 bases separating them. The CDR3 region has the DNA TGTGCCAGCAGCCAAGTGGGCGGGTCGGTTGTCACCGGGGAGCTGTTTTTT. It specifies CASSQVGGSVVTGELFF.

The chain joins TRBV4-1 to TRBJ1-2, with 7 bases matching TRBD1. Germline CDR1 is MGHRA and CDR2 is YSYEKL. With V trimmed by 0 bases and J by 7 bases, 8 bases remained unmatched. The CDR3 length is 15 residues. The CDR3 bases are TGCGCCAGCAGCCAAGATAACAGGGGCGTTAGTGGCTACACCTTC. As protein: CASSQDNRGVSGYTF.

The chain has TRBV27 and TRBJ1-1; a weak D match, TRBD1 (5 bases). Trimming cost V 2 bases and J 5 bases, with 15 bases left between them. The V gene's germline CDR1 is MNHEY and CDR2 SMNVEV (reference sequence). The CDR3 sequence is 15 residues long. The CDR3 is CASSLVAIRGTEAFF. CDR3 bases: TGTGCCAGCAGTTTAGTGGCTATAAGGGGAACTGAAGCTTTCTTT.

The gene calls are TRBV12-3 or TRBV12-4 and TRBJ2-5; 8 bases map to TRBD1. J lost 6 bases, V lost 5 bases, and 5 bases had no gene match. CDR3 length: 13 residues. CDR3 in DNA: TGTGCCAGCAGTCAGGGGGCGGGGAAGACCCAGTACTTC. It codes for CASSQGAGKTQYF.

The rearrangement uses TRBV10-1 and TRBJ2-1; D is possibly TRBD2 (5 bases). Trimming removed 6 bases at V and 0 bases at J, with 15 bases between. The germline gives CDR1 WNHNN, CDR2 SYGVQD (reference sequence). The CDR3 is 16 amino acids. The CDR3, as DNA: TGCGCCAGCAGCGACGGTAGCGCCAGCTCCTACAATGAGCAGTTCTTC. It yields the protein CASSDGSASSYNEQFF.

The chain is built from TRBV27 and TRBJ1-2; tentative D call: TRBD1 (5 bases). This CDR3 has 16 residues. CDR1 MNHEY and CDR2 SMNVEV come from the germline V gene (reference sequence). Trimming stripped 0 bases from V and 1 base from J, with 12 bases between. The DNA of the CDR3 is TGTGCCAGCAGTTTATCCCTCGGGCAGGGTAACTATGGCTACACCTTC. Its translation is CASSLSLGQGNYGYTF.

This chain connects TRBV12-3 or TRBV12-4 to TRBJ1-1; TRBD1 might be the D (6 bases). The CDR3 loop spans 13 amino acids. V was pared by 2 bases and J by 5 bases, with 9 bases between. CDR3 nucleotides: TGTGCCAGCAGTTTAACAGGGAAGACTGAAGCTTTCTTT. Its protein is CASSLTGKTEAFF.

This chain uses TRBV9 with TRBJ2-1; 7 bases are shared with TRBD1. The CDR3 consists of 16 residues. J lost 4 bases, V lost 4 bases, and 11 bases had no gene match. Germline CDR1 and CDR2: SGDLS and YYNGEE. The CDR3, as DNA: TGTGCCAGCAGCCCCCAGCGGACAGGTTATTACAATGAGCAGTTCTTC. This encodes CASSPQRTGYYNEQFF. Together with reference TRBV9 and TRBJ2-1, the CDR3 gives the full variable domain: DSGVTQTPKHLITATGQRVTLRCSPRSGDLSVYWYQQSLDQGLQFLIQYYNGEERAKGNILERFSAQQFPDLHSELNLSSLELGDSALYFCASSPQRTGYYNEQFFGPGTRLTVL.

The table lists this clone with a count of one. The V gene is TRBV25-1, the J gene TRBJ2-4; TRBD2 agrees at 15 bases. Per the germline V gene, CDR1 is MGHDK and CDR2 is SYGVNS. This CDR3 contains 18 residues. V lost 4 bases to trimming and J lost 1 base; unmatched junction nucleotides: 5. The CDR3 protein is CASSGGTSGRWAKNIQYF. The CDR3 nucleotides are TGTGCCAGCAGTGGAGGGACTAGCGGGAGGTGGGCCAAAAACATTCAGTACTTC.

The V and J genes are TRBV11-2 and TRBJ1-6; 7 bases are a match to TRBD1. The J segment lost 7 bases and the V segment lost 4 bases, leaving 13 bases of the junction unmatched. This CDR3 is 17 amino acids long. Germline CDR1 SGHAT, CDR2 FQNNGV. The CDR3 loop is CASSSMKSRDRNSPLHF. In DNA, the CDR3 is TGTGCCAGCAGCTCCATGAAATCCCGGGACAGAAATTCACCCCTCCACTTT.

The genes are TRBV6-5 and TRBJ1-4, with 7 bases fitting TRBD1. The CDR3 length is 14 residues. Germline CDR1 and CDR2: MNHEY and SVGAGI. The V gene end was trimmed by 9 bases and the J gene end by 8 bases; junction bases not matched to a gene: 12. CDR3 amino acids: CASRETGLGEKLFF. DNA for the CDR3: TGTGCCAGTCGAGAGACAGGGTTGGGGGAAAAACTGTTTTTT.

V is TRBV7-2 and J is TRBJ2-7, with 10 bases fitting TRBD2. V dropped 5 bases and J dropped 4; count of bases not matched to a gene: 5. CDR1 is SGHTA and CDR2 is FQGNSA in the germline V gene. The CDR3 runs 14 residues. The DNA for the CDR3 is TGTGCCAGCAGCCCTGGACTAGCGGATTACGAGCAGTACGTC. Its translation is CASSPGLADYEQYV.

This clone appeared a single time. V is TRBV24-1 and J is TRBJ2-1, with TRBD2 matching 7 bases. Germline V lookup: CDR1 KGHDR, CDR2 SFDVKD. This CDR3 region has 16 residues. V shed 4 bases, J shed 4 bases, and the junction held 9 bases outside the gene matches. The CDR3 nucleotides read TGTGCCACCAGTGAGGCCGGCGGGAGTGGTTACAATGAGCAGTTCTTC. This sequence encodes CATSEAGGSGYNEQFF.

The chain combines TRBV5-1 with TRBJ1-2; a weak D match, TRBD1 (5 bases). V was cut by 4 bases and J by 4 bases, with 14 bases left in between. Germline assignment: CDR1 SGHRS and CDR2 YFSETQ. The CDR3 has 14 residues. For the CDR3, the DNA is TGCGCCAGCAGCCAGGAGGGGAATGGCTATGGCTACACCTTC. It codes for CASSQEGNGYGYTF.

The gene calls are TRBV6-6 and TRBJ1-1; D is uncertain. The CDR3 is 12 residues long. The germline V gene has CDR1 MNHNY and CDR2 SVGAGI (reference sequence). Trimming shortened V by 7 bases and J by 1 base, and 7 bases separated the two germline ends. The CDR3, as DNA: TGTGCCAGCATGGTACAGAACACTGAAGCTTTCTTT. It specifies CASMVQNTEAFF.

The rearrangement joins TRBV28 to TRBJ2-1; TRBD2 agrees at 10 bases. With 6 bases clipped from V and 3 bases from J, the junction kept 8 bases outside the gene matches. The CDR3 contains 16 residues. CDR1 MDHEN and CDR2 SYDVKM come from the germline V gene. The CDR3 region is CASRDGLAGVYNEQFF. CDR3 nucleotide sequence: TGTGCCAGCAGGGACGGTCTAGCGGGGGTCTACAATGAGCAGTTCTTC.

The V and J genes are TRBV6-5 and TRBJ1-6, with a tentative D call TRBD1 (6 bases). This CDR3 is built from 13 residues. Germline loops: CDR1 MNHEY, CDR2 SVGAGI. With 6 bases removed from V and 5 bases from J, the gap between germline ends came to 8 bases. CDR3 region: CASSQGNNSPLHF. The CDR3 coding sequence is TGTGCCAGCAGCCAGGGGAATAATTCACCCCTCCACTTT.

The chain combines TRBV5-4 with TRBJ2-6; 7 bases agree with TRBD1. Per the germline V gene, CDR1 is SGHNT and CDR2 is YYREEE (reference sequence). The CDR3 loop spans 17 amino acids. Trimming at V came to 4 bases and at J to 4 bases, leaving 11 bases not matched to a gene. The CDR3: CASSPRQGNSGANVLTF. The CDR3 DNA reads as TGTGCCAGCAGCCCTAGACAGGGTAACTCCGGGGCCAACGTCCTGACTTTC. The full variable domain, with the rest looked up from reference TRBV5-4 and TRBJ2-6, is ETGVTQSPTHLIKTRGQQVTLRCSSQSGHNTVSWYQQALGQGPQFIFQYYREEENGRGNFPPRFSGLQFPNYSSELNVNALELDDSALYLCASSPRQGNSGANVLTFGAGSRLTVL.

The chain employs TRBV29-1 and TRBJ2-5; 11 nucleotides align to TRBD2. With 5 bases clipped from V and 5 bases from J, the junction kept 4 bases outside the gene matches. CDR1 and CDR2 (germline): SQVTM, ANQGSEA. The CDR3 runs to 13 residues. Written as DNA, the CDR3 is TGCAGCGTTACTAGCGGGAGTGGTGAGACCCAGTACTTC. It encodes CSVTSGSGETQYF. The variable domain in full, with the rest retrieved from reference TRBV29-1 and TRBJ2-5, is SAVISQKPSRDICQRGTSLTIQCQVDSQVTMMFWYRQQPGQSLTLIATANQGSEATYESGFVIDKFPISRPNLTFSTLTVSNMSPEDSSIYLCSVTSGSGETQYFGPGTRLLVL.

The rearrangement uses TRBV6-5 and TRBJ1-5; 8 nucleotides align to TRBD1. Germline V lookup: CDR1 MNHEY, CDR2 SVGAGI. The trim removed 5 bases at V and 3 bases at J, leaving 6 bases unmatched. This CDR3 is built from 15 residues. This CDR3 reads CASSPDRGPNQPQHF. In nucleotides, the CDR3 is TGTGCCAGCAGTCCCGACAGGGGACCCAATCAGCCCCAGCATTTT.

The chain employs TRBV28 and TRBJ1-2; the D is unclear. The V end was cut by 6 bases, the J end by 3 bases, with 2 bases between. CDR1 MDHEN and CDR2 SYDVKM come from the germline V gene. The CDR3 consists of 10 residues. The CDR3 DNA sequence: TGTGCCAGCAGCGACTATGGCTACACCTTC. Translation gives CASSDYGYTF.